This T cell receptor beta chain was observed in a study of beta chain features in type 1 diabetes. Study-level findings and limits: No resolution was reached here on whether HLA type influences TCRB rearrangement.

As regards this clone: No antigen is known for it.

The entirety of the isolated RNA underwent reverse transcription, so expressed TCRB transcripts were sequenced. The protocol was immunoSEQ multiplex PCR, while the TCRdb copy is restricted to in-frame clones and leaves out a portion. This sample has 200,000 to 250,000 clones, with roughly 11% found just once. Germline V CDR1 and CDR2: MDHEN, SYDVKM. V shed 5 bases and J shed 0 bases, with 11 bases lying between them. The CDR3 totals 15 residues. Material for sequencing was central memory CD4+ T cells from blood. The receptor comes from a man aged 18 to 35 in good health. V is TRBV28 and J is TRBJ2-1; tentative D call: TRBD2 (5 bases). CDR3 protein: CASSTGVSSYNEQFF. The CDR3 DNA reads TGTGCCAGCAGTACCGGGGTGAGCTCCTACAATGAGCAGTTCTTC.